This T cell receptor (beta chain) was recorded in a study of shared clonotypes between healthy human individuals (dated by TCRdb to 2018 to 2021). Regarding the complete study: The cohort included three men and a couple of women between 18 and 49 years of age. For each donor, CD4 naive and CD4 memory were each given three plates, CD8 naive was given two plates, and CD8 memory was given one plate. To estimate repertoire size and how much clonotype sharing occurs between individuals, the study deeply sequenced the blood TCR repertoires of five or six healthy adults. Different laboratories and diverse techniques were used to prepare libraries and sequence TCR repertoires, to increase sequencing depth and limit assay-specific biases. Per donor, leukapheresis produced somewhere between about 0.9 and 9 billion PBMCs.

The research as a whole found: Sampling was limited to blood, and TCR repertoires in tissue likely differ from TCR repertoires in blood. Higher generation probabilities were observed for clonotypes shared by all four sorted-subset donors than for non-shared clonotypes. Rarefaction of sorted-subset datasets indicated incomplete sequencing despite the large sequencing depth. Sharing across a handful of donors was observed for around 4.8% of naive CD4, 3.5% of naive CD8, around 2.5% of memory CD4, and roughly 0.4% of memory CD8 clonotypes. Estimated clonotype richness was generally larger for naive than for memory subsets. The small number of donors limited the genetic and exposure-history diversity represented. Pairwise subsampling indicated that sequencing depth was expected to affect the degree of clonotype sharing among donors.

Healthy HIV-negative adults with no recently reported acute infections or vaccinations were included as donors. Every donor was a Caucasian adult residing in Nashville, Tennessee, USA. Magnetic negative selection was used to enrich CD4+ T cells, after which naive cells were positively selected on CD45RA and the negative fraction became the memory subset. Blood was obtained by leukapheresis, after which PBMCs were separated by Ficoll-Histopaque density gradient centrifugation and cryopreserved in liquid nitrogen vapor phase. Purity and quantity of every magnetically sorted T cell population were checked by analytical flow cytometry. From each sorted fraction, genomic DNA was isolated and quantified by UV absorbance on a Nanodrop 2000c. In the case of this clone: There is no known antigen for this receptor. Qualities for individual bases were not recorded, and no much larger clone is one base off.

Using the deep immunoSEQ assay, TCR CDR3 regions were amplified from genomic DNA by multiplex PCR. Extracted genomic DNA from each cell subset was spread evenly across all wells of several immunoSEQ 96-well plates, with each plate serving as a replicate. For sorted subsets, each replicate PCR was loaded with about 0.2 ug genomic DNA, equivalent to 30,000 to 35,000 T cell genomes. The purified libraries were quantified using a Qubit 3.0 fluorometer, sized with a Bioanalyzer 2100, and then quantified again using the KAPA Library Quantification kit. Each immunoSEQ 96-well plate was sequenced on its own single-read 150-cycle Illumina NextSeq 550 flow cell. On the study's bioinformatics: The immunoSEQ output contained only junctional sequences without quality scores, so filtering could not match that applied to full-length reads. To assign V/J genes and CDR3, sequences were annotated using PyIR, a Python wrapper for IgBLAST v1.9, with IMGT germline references. Reads were filtered out if the reads had weak V/J assignments (E-value above 1e-6), no CDR3, stop codons, out-of-frame junctions, or ambiguous translated residues. V3J clonotypes were defined by identical inferred V gene, J gene, and CDR3 amino acid sequence. To compute the percentage overlap between repertoires, the number of shared unique clonotypes was divided by the size of the smaller repertoire. RTK rarefaction, the Chao1 estimator, and Recon v2.1 estimates of unobserved clonotypes were used to assess repertoire richness. OLGA was used to compute generation probabilities for all TCRbeta clonotypes that the gDNA method yielded from a handful of donors. TCRdb took over this immuneACCESS table, retaining in-frame rearrangements with V and J assigned. Such tables are incomplete; in checked studies, under half of the missing clones stem from an unresolved V gene, and the remainder is unexplained. The DNA was the basis for D and trimming; V, J and clone size are from that table. This sample holds over a million clones; 65% to 80% were observed only once. Jointly, the top ten make up roughly 1.4% of the sample.

Sequenced input: memory CD4+ T cells sorted from blood. The sample's cell subset or site, from its label and the paper: CD45RA-negative fraction. This clonotype originated in a man younger than 35 in good health.

CDR3 protein: CASGSPWFANTGELFF. In nucleotides, the sequence is TGTGCTAGTGGTTCTCCTTGGTTCGCGAACACCGGGGAGCTGTTTTTT. Rearrangement joined TRBV12-5 to TRBJ2-2, with no confidently assigned D gene. As encoded in the germline V gene, CDR1 is LGHNT while CDR2 is FRNRAP. The CDR3 sequence holds 16 residues, the cysteine and phenylalanine included. The entry retains the CDR3 DNA only, 48 bases that are in frame from base 1. The germline ends are 12 bases apart after V is trimmed by 4 bases and J by 0 bases.